Sequencing of this TCR beta chain was carried out in a study of blood T cell repertoires in COVID-19. Study in general: Some COVID-19 samples were acute and others convalescent; all came from the United States, Italy and Spain.

This clone turned up a few times. The CDR3 has 18 amino acids. Germline CDR1 and CDR2: SGHRS and YFSETQ. Trimming removed 1 base at V and 0 bases at J, with 17 bases between. Clones were read by immunoSEQ multiplex PCR, and TCRdb kept only the in-frame ones, dropping some. This table holds about 190,000 clones, 88% found once. The clonotype was recovered from a man aged 35-49 years with active or convalescent COVID-19. Sequenced sample: peripheral blood. The chain couples TRBV5-1 to TRBJ1-3, with D maybe TRBD1 (6 bases). The CDR3 DNA sequence: TGCGCCAGCAGCTTGTTTAGTGGACAGTCAAGCTCTGGAAACACCATATATTTT. It translates to CASSLFSGQSSSGNTIYF.